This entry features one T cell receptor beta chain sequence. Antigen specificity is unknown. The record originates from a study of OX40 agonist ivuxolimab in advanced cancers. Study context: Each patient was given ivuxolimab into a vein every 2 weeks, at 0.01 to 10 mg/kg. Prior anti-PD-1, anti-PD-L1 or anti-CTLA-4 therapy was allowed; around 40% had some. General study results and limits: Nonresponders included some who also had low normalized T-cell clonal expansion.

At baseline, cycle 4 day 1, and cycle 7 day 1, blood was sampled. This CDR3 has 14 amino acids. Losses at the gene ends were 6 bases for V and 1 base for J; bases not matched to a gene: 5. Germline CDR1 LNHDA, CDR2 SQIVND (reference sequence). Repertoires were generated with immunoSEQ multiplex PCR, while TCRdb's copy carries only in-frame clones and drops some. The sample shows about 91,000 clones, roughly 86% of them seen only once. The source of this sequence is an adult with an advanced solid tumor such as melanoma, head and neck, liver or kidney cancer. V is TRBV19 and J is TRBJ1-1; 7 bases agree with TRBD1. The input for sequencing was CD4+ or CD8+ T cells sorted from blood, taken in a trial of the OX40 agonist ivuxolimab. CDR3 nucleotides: TGTGCCAGTAGCCGCGGGACAGCGAACACTGAAGCTTTCTTT. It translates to CASSRGTANTEAFF.